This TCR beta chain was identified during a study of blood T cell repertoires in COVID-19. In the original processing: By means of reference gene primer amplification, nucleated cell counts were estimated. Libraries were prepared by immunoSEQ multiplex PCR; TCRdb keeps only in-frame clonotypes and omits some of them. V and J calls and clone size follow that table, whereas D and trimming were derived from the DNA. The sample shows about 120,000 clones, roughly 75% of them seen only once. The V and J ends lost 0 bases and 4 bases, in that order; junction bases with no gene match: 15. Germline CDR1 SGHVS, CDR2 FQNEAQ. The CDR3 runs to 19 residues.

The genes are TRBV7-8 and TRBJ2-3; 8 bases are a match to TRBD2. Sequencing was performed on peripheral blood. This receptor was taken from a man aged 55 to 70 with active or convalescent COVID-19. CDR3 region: CASSLAPTGGRARADTQYF. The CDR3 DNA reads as TGTGCCAGCAGCTTAGCGCCGACGGGAGGGAGGGCCCGGGCAGATACGCAGTATTTT.